The 12 T cell receptor beta chains reported below all come from one sample, sequenced in a study of shared clonotypes between healthy human individuals. CD8 cells classed as naive were CD45RO-negative and positively selected for CCR7, excluding terminally differentiated effector memory CD45RA+ cells. Profiled with immunoSEQ multiplex PCR; TCRdb holds only in-frame clones, not every one. The table has millions of clones, about 95% seen once. Sequenced material: naive CD8+ T cells sorted from blood. The receptor set was obtained from a man younger than 35 in good health.

J is TRBJ1-3 and V is TRBV9; D not certain. The ends were cut back, 6 bases at V and 1 base at J, with 8 bases in the middle. Germline CDR1 is SGDLS and CDR2 is YYNGEE. CDR3 length: 13 amino acids. CDR3 sequence reads: CASKGVSGNTIYF. CDR3 nucleotide sequence: TGTGCCAGCAAAGGAGTTTCTGGAAACACCATATATTTT.

The V call is TRBV11-2, the J call TRBJ1-1; D perhaps matches TRBD1 (6 bases). V was shortened by 1 base and J by 2 bases, with 14 bases between the two germline ends. The germline gives CDR1 SGHAT, CDR2 FQNNGV. The CDR3 runs to 16 residues. DNA for the CDR3: TGTGCCAGCAGCTTAGTCCGGGGGCTTATCAACACTGAAGCTTTCTTT. Translated: CASSLVRGLINTEAFF.

The chain uses TRBV28 and TRBJ2-7; TRBD2 agrees at 14 bases. The J segment lost 2 bases and the V segment lost 6 bases, leaving 15 bases of the junction unmatched. CDR3 length: 19 residues. CDR1 is MDHEN and CDR2 is SYDVKM in the germline V gene. The CDR3 spells CASSTTGTSGGLIPYEQYF. The CDR3 nucleotides are TGTGCCAGCAGCACCACCGGGACTAGCGGGGGCCTTATTCCCTACGAGCAGTACTTC.

This clone has only one observation. V usage is TRBV7-6 and J usage is TRBJ2-7, with a possible D match to TRBD1 (6 bases). The CDR3 totals 13 residues. The germline V gene encodes CDR1 SGHVS and CDR2 FNYEAQ. Trimming cost V 1 base and J 10 bases, with 14 bases left between them. The CDR3, as DNA: TGTGCCAGCAGCTTAGGAGGAGCGGACAGTCAGTACTTC. It specifies CASSLGGADSQYF.

A note on this clone: The same CDR3 arises from other DNA sequences in this sample as well. The gene calls are TRBV5-1 and TRBJ2-1; 7 nucleotides align to TRBD2. V lost 0 bases to trimming and J lost 4 bases; unmatched junction nucleotides: 4. CDR1 SGHRS and CDR2 YFSETQ come from the germline V gene. This CDR3 region has 15 residues. DNA for the CDR3: TGCGCCAGCAGCTTGGTGGGGGGACTATACAATGAGCAGTTCTTC. It translates to CASSLVGGLYNEQFF.

The chain carries TRBV9 and TRBJ2-7; unclear D gene. The V gene's germline CDR1 is SGDLS and CDR2 YYNGEE. There are 15 residues in the CDR3. Deletions cut 4 bases from V and 5 bases from J, with 19 bases between. DNA for the CDR3: TGTGCCAGCAGCCCAAGACGTTCCTCATTCGACGAGCAGTACTTC. Its protein product is CASSPRRSSFDEQYF.

J is TRBJ2-7 and V is TRBV11-2, with D perhaps being TRBD1 or TRBD2 (6 bases each). Deletions cut 5 bases from V and 4 bases from J, with 9 bases between. Germline CDR1 reads SGHAT; CDR2 reads FQNNGV. The CDR3 is 12 residues long. The CDR3 DNA reads TGTGCCAGCAGCAAGGGGGGATACGAGCAGTACTTC. Translated: CASSKGGYEQYF.

The V gene is TRBV2, the J gene TRBJ2-5; 11 nucleotides match TRBD2. Germline V gene lookup returns CDR1 SNHLY and CDR2 FYNNEI. The CDR3 sequence is 20 residues long. Trimming at V came to 0 bases and at J to 2 bases, leaving 14 bases not matched to a gene. CDR3 residues: CASSEAGRLAGGERQETQYF. The CDR3 nucleotides are TGTGCCAGCAGTGAAGCGGGGAGGCTAGCGGGGGGTGAGAGGCAAGAGACCCAGTACTTC.

In this sample, this clone turned up a few times. This sequence joins TRBV5-1 and TRBJ1-6; D gene ambiguous. The V gene's germline CDR1 is SGHRS and CDR2 YFSETQ. This CDR3 has 15 amino acids. The V and J ends lost 4 bases and 8 bases respectively, with 16 bases between them. CDR3 coding DNA: TGCGCCAGCAGCCCCGATTGGCCTGGCGATTCACCCCTCCACTTT. It is translated as CASSPDWPGDSPLHF.

The chain employs TRBV7-8 and TRBJ2-7, with D unclear. The CDR3 is 13 amino acids. V gave up 3 bases and J gave up 2 bases, with 8 bases separating them. CDR1 and CDR2 (germline): SGHVS, FQNEAQ. CDR3: CASSFRRPYEQYF. The CDR3 DNA is TGTGCCAGCAGCTTTCGCAGGCCCTACGAGCAGTACTTC.

About this clone itself: Its ends do not fully match the called genes, so a read error is possible. In the same sample, other DNA sequences code for this CDR3. CDR3 DNA: TGTGCCAGCAGTCTATCGGGACCTTTCTACGAGCAGTACTTC. This sequence encodes CASSLSGPFYEQYF. The gene calls are TRBV27 and TRBJ2-7; D tentatively fits TRBD1 or TRBD2 (5 bases each). The germline gives CDR1 MNHEY, CDR2 SMNVEV (reference sequence). This CDR3 comprises 14 residues.

V and J are TRBV27 and TRBJ1-1; D uncertain. The germline V gene encodes CDR1 MNHEY and CDR2 SMNVEV (reference sequence). V was pared by 6 bases and J by 5 bases, with 16 bases between. This CDR3 is 14 amino acids long. CDR3 sequence: CASRGLPPKTEAFF. The CDR3 nucleotides are TGTGCCAGCAGGGGTCTTCCCCCTAAGACTGAAGCTTTCTTT.